This T cell receptor (beta chain) was captured by sequencing in a study of blood T cells in healthy people across ages. A minimum of 7 million PBMCs was isolated per sample. The authors ran a second PCR of about 7 to 11 cycles using a sample-barcoded 5' primer and a J-beta primer mix. TCRdb recomputed calls from the 5' RACE reads with MiXCR, one row per CDR3 protein. The repertoire holds 550,000 to 750,000 distinct CDR3 sequences, with more than 20% as singletons. The sample comprised blood. This sequence originates from an older man in good health.

The CDR3 protein is CASSQSGTDYEQYF. CDR3 DNA sequence: TGTGCCAGCAGCCAATCCGGGACGGACTACGAGCAGTACTTC. This chain joins TRBV3-1 and TRBJ2-7, with D perhaps TRBD1 or TRBD2 (5 bases each). Germline assignment: CDR1 LGHDT and CDR2 YNNKEL (reference sequence). V was clipped by 2 bases and J by 3 bases, with 11 bases between them. This CDR3 contains 14 residues.